A single sample gave rise to the 22 T cell receptor beta chains below, sequenced in a study of shared clonotypes between healthy human individuals. TCRdb's copy holds only in-frame clones and misses some; the assay was immunoSEQ multiplex PCR. The data show roughly 2.2 million clones, with just over 90% seen just once and under 0.45% held by the top ten. Material: naive CD4+ T cells from PBMCs. Indicated subset: CD45RA+ positively selected. Receptor source: a man between 18 and 35 years old in good health. Some clones in this sample may be carry-over from other donors' samples.

This clone appeared once. The chain joins TRBV5-1 to TRBJ1-4; 7 nucleotides agree with TRBD1. The V segment lost 3 bases and the J segment 7 bases; nucleotides outside the gene matches: 9. This CDR3 has 15 amino acids. The germline V gene has CDR1 SGHRS and CDR2 YFSETQ. The chain's CDR3 is CASSSNSGGREKLFF. DNA of the CDR3: TGCGCCAGCAGCTCCAACTCAGGGGGGCGTGAAAAACTGTTTTTT.

V and J are TRBV5-4 and TRBJ2-7, with a tentative D call TRBD2 (6 bases). The length of the CDR3 is 14 residues. V lost 0 bases to trimming and J lost 4 bases, with 11 bases between them. Germline CDR1 and CDR2: SGHNT and YYREEE (reference sequence). The CDR3 sequence: CASSLGGERYEQYF. The CDR3 nucleotides read TGTGCCAGCAGCTTGGGGGGGGAAAGGTACGAGCAGTACTTC.

The chain links TRBV5-1 to TRBJ2-3; TRBD2 aligns across 12 bases. V lost 2 bases, J lost 5 bases, and 6 bases stayed unmatched. The CDR3 has 16 residues. Germline CDR1 reads SGHRS; CDR2 reads YFSETQ. The CDR3: CASSLSTSGSGDTQYF. The DNA of the CDR3 is TGCGCCAGCAGCTTATCGACTAGCGGGAGCGGAGATACGCAGTATTTT.

This chain uses TRBV19 with TRBJ1-4, with D unclear. The V gene's germline CDR1 is LNHDA and CDR2 SQIVND (reference sequence). The length of the CDR3 is 14 residues. V lost 5 bases and J 2 bases, leaving 9 bases between the germline ends. The CDR3 DNA is TGTGCCAGTAGTCCAACAGAGACTAATGAAAAACTGTTTTTT. Its translation: CASSPTETNEKLFF.

CDR3 loop: CASSQGPGVEEQYF. CDR3 in DNA: TGCGCCAGCAGCCAAGGTCCAGGGGTGGAGGAGCAGTACTTC. The chain links TRBV4-3 to TRBJ2-7, with D perhaps TRBD1 (6 bases). Germline-derived CDR1 and CDR2 are LGHNA and YSLEER. V lost 1 base, J lost 7 bases, and 14 bases lay in between. CDR3 size: 14 residues.

The rearrangement links TRBV19 to TRBJ2-1; 9 bases are a match to TRBD2. V trimming: 5 bases; J trimming: 0 bases; junction bases outside the gene matches: 5. The CDR3 length is 16 residues. Germline CDR1 is LNHDA and CDR2 is SQIVND (reference sequence). The CDR3 DNA follows: TGTGCCAGTAGTCGACTAGCGGAAAGCTCCTACAATGAGCAGTTCTTC. Protein product: CASSRLAESSYNEQFF.

V usage is TRBV7-3 and J usage is TRBJ2-3; D is ambiguous. Germline lookup yields CDR1 SGHTA and CDR2 FQGTGA. This CDR3 is 14 amino acids long. V lost 1 base and J 6 bases, leaving 11 bases between the germline ends. The CDR3 DNA reads TGTGCCAGCAGCTTAATAAGGTTGGCGGATACGCAGTATTTT. Translating it yields CASSLIRLADTQYF.

This chain links TRBV12-5 with TRBJ2-3, with D perhaps matching TRBD1 (7 bases). The CDR3 is 13 residues long. Trimming took off 5 bases at V and 12 bases at J, with 18 bases between the two ends. Looked up from germline, CDR1 is LGHNT and CDR2 is FRNRAP. CDR3 in DNA: TGTGCTAGTGGTACCGGAGGGGGCAAGTCTCAGTATTTT. Protein product: CASGTGGGKSQYF.

Turning to this clone: Other DNA sequences in the sample encode the same CDR3. V and J are TRBV5-1 and TRBJ2-7; D remains unclear. The CDR3 contains 14 residues. Germline-derived CDR1 and CDR2 are SGHRS and YFSETQ. V was pared by 4 bases and J by 0 bases, with 11 bases between. CDR3 in DNA: TGCGCCAGCAGCCTTGAGTTGAGCTCCTACGAGCAGTACTTC. Translating it yields CASSLELSSYEQYF.

A single count supports this clone. Other DNA sequences within the sample encode an identical CDR3. CDR3 bases: TGTGCCAGCAGCCTGGGGGGGACTGGATCCTACGAGCAGTACTTC. Residues: CASSLGGTGSYEQYF. The chain couples TRBV5-4 to TRBJ2-7; 7 nucleotides align to TRBD2. Trimming removed 4 bases from V and 1 base from J; junction bases left unmatched: 8. The CDR3 length is 15 residues. Germline V gives CDR1 SGHNT, CDR2 YYREEE (reference sequence).

The V gene is TRBV29-1, the J gene TRBJ2-2; no reliable D call. The CDR3 has 14 amino acids. Trimming shortened V by 5 bases and J by 4 bases, and 14 bases separated the two germline ends. The V gene's germline CDR1 is SQVTM and CDR2 ANQGSEA. The DNA for the CDR3 is TGCAGCGTTCGTCCATTGATGGGCACCGGGGAGCTGTTTTTT. Its translation: CSVRPLMGTGELFF.

About this clone itself: Other DNA sequences from this sample encode an identical CDR3 as well. This chain joins TRBV4-1 and TRBJ2-5, with D hard to call. V was shortened by 3 bases and J by 2 bases, with 7 bases between the two germline ends. The CDR3 spans 13 residues. CDR1 and CDR2 (germline): MGHRA, YSYEKL. The CDR3 sequence: CASSQPSQETQYF. The CDR3 nucleotides are TGCGCCAGCAGCCAGCCGAGTCAAGAGACCCAGTACTTC.

The CDR3: CAWSPGGITEAFF. CDR3 coding DNA: TGTGCCTGGAGTCCCGGGGGCATCACTGAAGCTTTCTTT. The rearrangement uses TRBV30 and TRBJ1-1, with D perhaps matching TRBD1 (6 bases). Germline values: CDR1 GTSNPN, CDR2 SVGIG (reference sequence). V lost 2 bases, J lost 4 bases, and 11 bases lay in between. The CDR3 sequence is 13 residues long.

The J gene is TRBJ2-1, the V gene TRBV11-2; D remains unclear. Germline loops: CDR1 SGHAT, CDR2 FQNNGV. Trimming stripped 4 bases from V and 10 bases from J, with 8 bases between. The CDR3 contains 11 residues. CDR3 residues: CASSSVLEQFF. The DNA for the CDR3 is TGTGCCAGCAGCTCGGTCTTAGAGCAGTTCTTC.

The rearrangement links TRBV9 to TRBJ2-7; 8 positions agree with TRBD2. Germline CDR1 is SGDLS and CDR2 is YYNGEE. The length of the CDR3 is 16 residues. V was clipped by 3 bases and J by 6 bases; unmatched bases: 14. The CDR3 DNA follows: TGTGCCAGCAGCGCCGAGAATGCAGCGGGAGACTCCGAGCAGTACTTC. It translates to CASSAENAAGDSEQYF.

The genes are TRBV7-2 and TRBJ1-2; D uncertain. V dropped 2 bases and J dropped 4 bases, with 11 bases sitting between them. The CDR3 extends over 14 amino acids. CDR1 SGHTA and CDR2 FQGNSA come from the germline V gene. As DNA, the CDR3 is TGTGCCAGCAGCTTACAAAGTAGTCCCTATGGCTACACCTTC. Its protein is CASSLQSSPYGYTF.

In this sample, this clone turned up once. This chain joins TRBV5-6 and TRBJ1-4, with D unresolved. Germline loops: CDR1 SGHDT, CDR2 YYEEEE. With 3 bases removed from V and 0 bases from J, the gap between germline ends came to 12 bases. This CDR3 has 16 amino acids. CDR3 in DNA: TGTGCCAGCAGCTCGGTGGGGAGCTCAACTAATGAAAAACTGTTTTTT. This gives the protein CASSSVGSSTNEKLFF.

In this sample, this clone turned up once. Other nucleotide sequences from this sample produce the same CDR3. CDR3 bases: TGTGCCAGCAGGAGGGACAGCAACTATGGCTACACCTTC. It translates to CASRRDSNYGYTF. The chain recombines TRBV6-5 with TRBJ1-2; 7 nucleotides match TRBD1. Germline V gives CDR1 MNHEY, CDR2 SVGAGI. Trimming cost V 6 bases and J 2 bases; bases outside gene matches: 3. The CDR3 has 13 amino acids.

V gene TRBV6-1 combines with J gene TRBJ1-1; 8 nucleotides agree with TRBD1. The CDR3 spans 14 residues. V was pared by 6 bases and J by 5 bases, with 8 bases of the junction left unmatched. Germline V gene sequence: CDR1 MNHNS, CDR2 SASEGT. The CDR3 sequence: CASRAGGVGTEAFF. The CDR3 DNA is TGTGCCAGCAGAGCAGGGGGCGTAGGAACTGAAGCTTTCTTT.

The gene calls are TRBV7-2 and TRBJ2-3; D is possibly TRBD1 (6 bases). The CDR3 has 13 residues. V dropped 5 bases and J dropped 2 bases, with 8 bases sitting between them. Germline V lookup: CDR1 SGHTA, CDR2 FQGNSA. DNA of the CDR3: TGTGCCAGCAGCCGGGACATCACAGATACGCAGTATTTT. Translation: CASSRDITDTQYF. The entire variable domain, with the rest obtained from reference TRBV7-2 and TRBJ2-3, is as follows: GAGVSQSPSNKVTEKGKDVELRCDPISGHTALYWYRQSLGQGLEFLIYFQGNSAPDKSGLPSDRFSAERTGGSVSTLTIQRTQQEDSAVYLCASSRDITDTQYFGPGTRLTVL.

V is TRBV14 and J is TRBJ2-1, with 13 positions matching TRBD2. The length of the CDR3 is 20 residues. The junction had 12 bases not matched to a gene; V was cut back by 1 base and J by 3 bases. The germline V gene has CDR1 SGHDN and CDR2 FVKESK. CDR3 sequence: CASSQVWRQGTSGIYNEQFF. The CDR3 DNA is TGTGCCAGCAGCCAAGTATGGAGACAGGGGACTAGCGGGATCTACAATGAGCAGTTCTTC.

The chain uses TRBV19 and TRBJ1-5; D is possibly TRBD1 (5 bases). The CDR3 consists of 15 residues. The germline CDR1 and CDR2 sequences are LNHDA and SQIVND (reference sequence). V lost 2 bases to trimming and J lost 3 bases, with 11 bases between them. CDR3 DNA sequence: TGTGCCAGTAGTATATCCAGGGAGAACAATCAGCCCCAGCATTTT. This translates into CASSISRENNQPQHF.